This entry lists 27 T cell receptor beta chains sequenced from one sample in a study of shared clonotypes between healthy human individuals. Naive CD8 populations comprised CD45RO-negative cells positively selected for CCR7, excluding terminally differentiated effector memory CD45RA+ cells. Measured with immunoSEQ multiplex PCR; TCRdb has only the in-frame clones, and not every one. Of more than 2 million clones listed, less than 95% are singletons. Sequenced input: naive CD8+ T cells sorted from blood. All receptors derive from a man aged 18 to 30 in good health.

Only one count was recorded for this clone. The V gene is TRBV6-1, the J gene TRBJ2-7; possible D gene TRBD2, 6 bases. Germline lookup yields CDR1 MNHNS and CDR2 SASEGT. Deletions cut 3 bases from V and 2 bases from J, with 11 bases between. The CDR3 totals 14 residues. The CDR3 nucleotides read TGTGCCAGCAGTGACGGGGGACCCCCCTACGAGCAGTACTTC. The encoded protein is CASSDGGPPYEQYF.

The V gene is TRBV23-1, the J gene TRBJ1-6; D unclear. TRBV23-1 is filed as an ORF, its function uncertain. This CDR3 region has 14 residues. V was trimmed by 8 bases and J by 1 base, leaving 9 bases between them. The CDR3 spells CASGRVSYNSPLHF. The DNA for the CDR3 is TGCGCCAGCGGGCGGGTTTCCTATAATTCACCCCTCCACTTT.

This rearrangement joins TRBV4-3 to TRBJ2-1; tentative D call: TRBD2 (5 bases). This CDR3 comprises 18 residues. Trimming pared 0 bases from V and 0 bases from J, leaving 15 bases between. Looked up from germline, CDR1 is LGHNA and CDR2 is YSLEER. Written as DNA, the CDR3 is TGCGCCAGCAGCCAAGATCAAATTACGGGGAGCTCCTACAATGAGCAGTTCTTC. As protein: CASSQDQITGSSYNEQFF.

This chain joins TRBV9 and TRBJ2-5; tentatively, D is TRBD2 (7 bases). Germline CDR1 is SGDLS and CDR2 is YYNGEE. V was trimmed by 3 bases and J by 1 base, leaving 13 bases between them. The CDR3 contains 15 residues. CDR3 DNA sequence: TGTGCCAGCAGCGCGAGGGGGGGGATCCAAGAGACCCAGTACTTC. It encodes CASSARGGIQETQYF.

The chain recombines TRBV28 with TRBJ2-3; maybe TRBD1 (5 bases). V shed 2 bases and J shed 2 bases, with 20 bases lying between them. Germline values: CDR1 MDHEN, CDR2 SYDVKM. The CDR3 extends over 18 amino acids. The CDR3 is CASSLTFNTGTYTDTQYF. The CDR3 coding sequence is TGTGCCAGCAGTTTAACTTTTAATACAGGTACATACACAGATACGCAGTATTTT.

The chain is built from TRBV6-6 and TRBJ2-1; 8 bases line up with TRBD1. V shed 6 bases, J shed 8 bases, and the junction held 12 bases outside the gene matches. The germline V gene encodes CDR1 MNHNY and CDR2 SVGAGI (reference sequence). CDR3 length equals 15 residues. Here the CDR3 DNA reads TGTGCCAGCAGCACGGACAGGGTCAATCCCTATGAGCAGTTCTTC. Residues: CASSTDRVNPYEQFF.

As concerns this clone: Other nucleotide sequences from this sample produce the same CDR3. V is TRBV28 and J is TRBJ2-2; TRBD2 is a possible D gene (6 bases). The ends were cut back, 3 bases at V and 4 bases at J, with 9 bases in the middle. This CDR3 contains 14 residues. Germline loops: CDR1 MDHEN, CDR2 SYDVKM. The DNA of the CDR3 is TGTGCCAGCAGTTTCCGGGGGATCACCGGGGAGCTGTTTTTT. This translates into CASSFRGITGELFF.

The chain couples TRBV5-4 to TRBJ2-3, with a tentative D call TRBD2 (5 bases). The CDR3 covers 14 residues. Germline V gene data show CDR1 as SGHNT and CDR2 as YYREEE (reference sequence). Trimming cost V 0 bases and J 2 bases, with 7 bases left between them. The CDR3 DNA reads as TGTGCCAGCAGCTTGGAGACTAACACAGATACGCAGTATTTT. This gives the protein CASSLETNTDTQYF. Combining the CDR3 with reference TRBV5-4 and TRBJ2-3 gives the whole variable domain ETGVTQSPTHLIKTRGQQVTLRCSSQSGHNTVSWYQQALGQGPQFIFQYYREEENGRGNFPPRFSGLQFPNYSSELNVNALELDDSALYLCASSLETNTDTQYFGPGTRLTVL.

With respect to this clone: Other DNA sequences in this sample translate to the same CDR3. The gene calls are TRBV5-1 and TRBJ1-1; D perhaps matches TRBD1 (6 bases). Germline V gene lookup returns CDR1 SGHRS and CDR2 YFSETQ. With 4 bases removed from V and 0 bases from J, the gap between germline ends came to 7 bases. The CDR3 has 13 residues. The CDR3 reads CASSRTVNTEAFF. The CDR3 DNA follows: TGCGCCAGCAGCAGGACAGTGAACACTGAAGCTTTCTTT.

The J gene is TRBJ1-5, the V gene TRBV4-1; D perhaps matches TRBD1 (5 bases). Trimming pared 0 bases from V and 11 bases from J, leaving 17 bases between. The germline CDR1 and CDR2 sequences are MGHRA and YSYEKL. This CDR3 region has 15 residues. The CDR3 DNA reads as TGCGCCAGCAGCCAAGATGGGACCAGCAGAGTTTCCCAGCATTTT. Residues: CASSQDGTSRVSQHF.

The chain employs TRBV29-1 and TRBJ2-1, with D perhaps TRBD1 or TRBD2 (5 bases each). V was clipped by 3 bases and J by 5 bases, with 11 bases between them. The CDR3 length is 13 residues. Looked up from germline, CDR1 is SQVTM and CDR2 is ANQGSEA. CDR3 in amino acids: CSVDGTAHNEQFF. Here the CDR3 DNA reads TGCAGCGTTGATGGGACCGCTCACAATGAGCAGTTCTTC.

With regard to this clone: Other DNA variants within this sample encode the same CDR3. This sequence joins TRBV9 and TRBJ1-2, with D unresolved. Per the germline V gene, CDR1 is SGDLS and CDR2 is YYNGEE. The V gene lost 0 bases and the J gene lost 4 bases, with 10 bases spanning the gap. The CDR3 has 14 residues. The CDR3 protein is CASSVGGGTYGYTF. CDR3 DNA: TGTGCCAGCAGCGTAGGGGGAGGCACCTATGGCTACACCTTC.

This chain uses TRBV5-1 with TRBJ2-7; D unresolved. The length of the CDR3 is 17 residues. The V end was cut by 4 bases, the J end by 3 bases, with 23 bases between. From germline, CDR1 is SGHRS and CDR2 YFSETQ. The CDR3 region has the DNA TGCGCCAGCAGCCCCACCTCGTCCCAGGTCGACGGCTACGAGCAGTACTTC. Protein: CASSPTSSQVDGYEQYF.

The chain couples TRBV30 to TRBJ2-7; 10 bases are shared with TRBD1. Trimming cost V 8 bases and J 3 bases; bases outside gene matches: 4. Per germline, CDR1 GTSNPN and CDR2 SVGIG (reference sequence). There are 12 residues in the CDR3. Here the CDR3 reads CAADRGLYEQYF. Here the CDR3 DNA reads TGTGCCGCCGACAGGGGGCTCTACGAGCAGTACTTC.

The chain joins TRBV19 to TRBJ2-7, with D perhaps TRBD2 (6 bases). This CDR3 has 15 amino acids. Germline V gene sequence: CDR1 LNHDA, CDR2 SQIVND (reference sequence). Trimming shortened V by 5 bases and J by 6 bases, and 20 bases separated the two germline ends. The CDR3 DNA follows: TGTGCCAGTAGTGGGGGGAATGTTTTCCTTTCCGAGCAGTACTTC. It is translated as CASSGGNVFLSEQYF. The complete variable domain, with remaining parts taken from reference TRBV19 and TRBJ2-7, reads DGGITQSPKYLFRKEGQNVTLSCEQNLNHDAMYWYRQDPGQGLRLIYYSQIVNDFQKGDIAEGYSVSREKKESFPLTVTSAQKNPTAFYLCASSGGNVFLSEQYFGPGTRLTVT.

Concerning this clone itself: Other DNA sequences in this sample translate to the same CDR3. The genes are TRBV6-5 and TRBJ1-1; D not resolved. The CDR3 has 14 amino acids. V lost 0 bases and J lost 4, with 9 bases in between. Germline values: CDR1 MNHEY, CDR2 SVGAGI. The CDR3 DNA reads as TGTGCCAGCAGTTACTCAGGGCTGGGCACTGAAGCTTTCTTT. This sequence encodes CASSYSGLGTEAFF.

The gene calls are TRBV4-1 and TRBJ2-2; TRBD2 aligns across 8 bases. J gave up 6 bases and V 5 bases, and 5 bases lay outside the gene matches. This CDR3 contains 14 residues. From germline, CDR1 is MGHRA and CDR2 YSYEKL. CDR3 coding DNA: TGCGCCAGCAGCTTTAGCGGGGAGGCCGGGGAGCTGTTTTTT. Translated, it gives CASSFSGEAGELFF.

In this sample, this clone turned up once. The chain couples TRBV27 to TRBJ2-1, with D possibly TRBD2 on 5 matching bases. This CDR3 comprises 15 residues. Germline assignment: CDR1 MNHEY and CDR2 SMNVEV (reference sequence). V dropped 0 bases and J dropped 2 bases, with 8 bases sitting between them. The CDR3 protein is CASSLSTGTYNEQFF. In DNA form, the CDR3 reads TGTGCCAGCAGTTTATCGACCGGGACCTACAATGAGCAGTTCTTC.

The chain carries TRBV30 and TRBJ2-7; TRBD2 matches at 10 bases. V was pared by 0 bases and J by 3 bases, with 20 bases of the junction left unmatched. There are 20 residues in the CDR3. Germline V gene lookup returns CDR1 GTSNPN and CDR2 SVGIG (reference sequence). The CDR3 bases are TGTGCCTGGAGTGTATTTGACCCACTAGCGGGAAGGAGCTTCGACTACGAGCAGTACTTC. It encodes CAWSVFDPLAGRSFDYEQYF.

This clone has only a few counts. The chain couples TRBV5-6 to TRBJ2-7; no reliable D call. Germline V gene data show CDR1 as SGHDT and CDR2 as YYEEEE. The CDR3 sequence is 13 residues long. Trimming removed 2 bases at V and 1 base at J, with 7 bases between. The CDR3 sequence: CASSFMGSYEQYF. In DNA, the CDR3 is TGTGCCAGCAGCTTTATGGGTTCCTACGAGCAGTACTTC.

The chain joins TRBV9 to TRBJ1-2, with unresolved D. The CDR3 runs to 15 residues. V gave up 0 bases and J gave up 4 bases, with 13 bases separating them. CDR1 is SGDLS and CDR2 is YYNGEE in the germline V gene. CDR3 in amino acids: CASSVAVAGTYGYTF. The CDR3 DNA is TGTGCCAGCAGCGTAGCGGTCGCTGGAACCTATGGCTACACCTTC.

The V gene is TRBV7-2, the J gene TRBJ2-7; TRBD1 matches 8 bases. After removal of 3 bases from V and 2 bases from J, the junction contained 9 bases not matched to a gene. The CDR3 totals 16 residues. Looked up from germline, CDR1 is SGHTA and CDR2 is FQGNSA. CDR3 protein: CASSFPPGGFPYEQYF. DNA for the CDR3: TGTGCCAGCAGCTTCCCCCCAGGGGGCTTCCCCTACGAGCAGTACTTC.

V is TRBV7-9 and J is TRBJ2-7; 10 nucleotides agree with TRBD1. This CDR3 spans 15 amino acids. Germline assignment: CDR1 SEHNR and CDR2 FQNEAQ (reference sequence). After removal of 3 bases from V and 3 bases from J, the junction contained 5 bases not matched to a gene. The CDR3 DNA reads TGTGCCAGCAGCTTTATGACAGGGGGCGACTACGAGCAGTACTTC. Residues: CASSFMTGGDYEQYF.

The V gene is TRBV29-1, the J gene TRBJ2-7; D is perhaps TRBD2 (6 bases). CDR1 SQVTM and CDR2 ANQGSEA come from the germline V gene. The CDR3 loop spans 12 amino acids. The V gene lost 4 bases and the J gene lost 0 bases, with 7 bases spanning the gap. The CDR3 loop reads CSVAEGSYEQYF. For the CDR3, the DNA is TGCAGCGTTGCGGAGGGCTCCTACGAGCAGTACTTC.

This sequence joins TRBV7-9 and TRBJ1-1, with TRBD1 identical over 7 bases. CDR1 is SEHNR and CDR2 is FQNEAQ in the germline V gene (reference sequence). The CDR3 spans 14 residues. J was trimmed by 4 bases and V by 6 bases; bases with no gene match: 8. Written as DNA, the CDR3 is TGTGCCAGCAGACCCCAGGGGGGTGGCACTGAAGCTTTCTTT. As protein: CASRPQGGGTEAFF.

This clone has a single count. The CDR3 loop is CASSFRQGDGNQPQHF. The CDR3 nucleotides are TGTGCCAGCAGCTTCAGACAGGGCGACGGCAATCAGCCCCAGCATTTT. J is TRBJ1-5 and V is TRBV5-6, with 7 bases identical to TRBD1. Trimming took 2 bases from V and 2 from J; bases not matched to a gene: 7. This CDR3 is built from 16 residues. In germline, CDR1 is SGHDT, CDR2 YYEEEE.

The gene calls are TRBV19 and TRBJ2-3; weak D call: TRBD1 (5 bases). The germline V gene encodes CDR1 LNHDA and CDR2 SQIVND (reference sequence). Trimming took 0 bases from V and 3 from J, leaving 19 bases between them. This CDR3 region has 18 residues. This chain's CDR3 is CASSIDPAGWKGTDTQYF. CDR3 bases: TGTGCCAGTAGTATAGATCCGGCAGGTTGGAAGGGGACAGATACGCAGTATTTT. The full variable domain, its missing parts supplied by reference TRBV19 and TRBJ2-3, is DGGITQSPKYLFRKEGQNVTLSCEQNLNHDAMYWYRQDPGQGLRLIYYSQIVNDFQKGDIAEGYSVSREKKESFPLTVTSAQKNPTAFYLCASSIDPAGWKGTDTQYFGPGTRLTVL.